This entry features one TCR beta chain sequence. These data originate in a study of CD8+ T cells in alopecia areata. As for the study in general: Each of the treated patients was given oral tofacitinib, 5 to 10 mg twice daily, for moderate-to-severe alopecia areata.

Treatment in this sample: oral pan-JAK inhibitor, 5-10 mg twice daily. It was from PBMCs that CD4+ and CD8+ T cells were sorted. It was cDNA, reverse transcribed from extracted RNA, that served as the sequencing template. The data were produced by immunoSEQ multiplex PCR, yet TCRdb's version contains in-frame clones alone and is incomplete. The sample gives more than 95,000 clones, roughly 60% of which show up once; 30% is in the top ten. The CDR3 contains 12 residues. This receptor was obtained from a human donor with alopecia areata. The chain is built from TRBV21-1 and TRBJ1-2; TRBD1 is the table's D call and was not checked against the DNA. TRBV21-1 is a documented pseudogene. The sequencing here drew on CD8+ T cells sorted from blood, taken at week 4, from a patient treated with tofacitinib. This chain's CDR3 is CASGGQTYGYTF. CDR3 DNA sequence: TGTGCCAGCGGGGGACAGACCTATGGCTACACCTTC.